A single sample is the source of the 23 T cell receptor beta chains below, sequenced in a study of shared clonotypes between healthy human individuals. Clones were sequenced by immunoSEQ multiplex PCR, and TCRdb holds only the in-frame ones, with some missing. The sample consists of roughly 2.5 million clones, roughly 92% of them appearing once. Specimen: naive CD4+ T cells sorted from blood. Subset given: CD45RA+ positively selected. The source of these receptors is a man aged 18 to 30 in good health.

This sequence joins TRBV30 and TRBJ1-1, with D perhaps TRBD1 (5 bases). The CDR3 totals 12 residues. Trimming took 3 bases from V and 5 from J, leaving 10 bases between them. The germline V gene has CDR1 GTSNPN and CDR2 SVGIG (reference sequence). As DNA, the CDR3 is TGTGCCTGGAGGCAGGGCGGGACTGAAGCTTTCTTT. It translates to CAWRQGGTEAFF.

The CDR3 DNA follows: TGTGCCAGCAGCTACCCCGGGACTAGCGGGAGGAATGAGCAGTTCTTC. Translating it yields CASSYPGTSGRNEQFF. This chain joins TRBV11-2 and TRBJ2-1; 15 bases align to TRBD2. V was clipped by 4 bases and J by 7 bases; unmatched bases: 5. Germline CDR1 reads SGHAT; CDR2 reads FQNNGV. CDR3 size: 16 residues.

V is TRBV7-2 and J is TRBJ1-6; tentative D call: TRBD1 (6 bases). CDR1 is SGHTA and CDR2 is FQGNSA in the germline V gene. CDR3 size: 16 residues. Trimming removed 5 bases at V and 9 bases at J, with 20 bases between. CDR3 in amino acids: CASSTPGRGHVSPLHF. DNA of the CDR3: TGTGCCAGCAGCACCCCGGGGCGGGGGCATGTTTCACCCCTCCACTTT. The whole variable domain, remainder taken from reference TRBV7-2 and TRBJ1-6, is GAGVSQSPSNKVTEKGKDVELRCDPISGHTALYWYRQSLGQGLEFLIYFQGNSAPDKSGLPSDRFSAERTGGSVSTLTIQRTQQEDSAVYLCASSTPGRGHVSPLHFGNGTRLTVT.

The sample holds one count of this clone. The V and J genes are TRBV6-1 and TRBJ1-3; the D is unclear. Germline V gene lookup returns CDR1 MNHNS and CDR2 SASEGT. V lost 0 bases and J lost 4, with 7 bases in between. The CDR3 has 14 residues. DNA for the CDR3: TGTGCCAGCAGTGAAGCCTCAAAAGGAAACACCATATATTTT. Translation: CASSEASKGNTIYF.

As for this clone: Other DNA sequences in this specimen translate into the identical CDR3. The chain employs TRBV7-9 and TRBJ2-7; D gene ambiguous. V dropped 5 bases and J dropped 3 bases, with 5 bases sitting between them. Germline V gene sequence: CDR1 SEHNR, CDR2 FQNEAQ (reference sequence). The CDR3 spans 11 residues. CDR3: CASSSNYEQYF. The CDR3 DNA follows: TGTGCCAGCAGCAGCAACTACGAGCAGTACTTC. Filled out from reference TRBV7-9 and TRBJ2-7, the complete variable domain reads DTGVSQNPRHKITKRGQNVTFRCDPISEHNRLYWYRQTLGQGPEFLTYFQNEAQLEKSRLLSDRFSAERPKGSFSTLEIQRTEQGDSAMYLCASSSNYEQYFGPGTRLTVT.

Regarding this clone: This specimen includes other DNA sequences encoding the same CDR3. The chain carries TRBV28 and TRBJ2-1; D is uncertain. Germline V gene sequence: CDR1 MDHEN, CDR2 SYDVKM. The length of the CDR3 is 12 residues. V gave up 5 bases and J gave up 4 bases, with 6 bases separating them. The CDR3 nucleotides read TGTGCCAGCAGTCTCCCTTACAATGAGCAGTTCTTC. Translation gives CASSLPYNEQFF. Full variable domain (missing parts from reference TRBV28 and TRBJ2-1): DVKVTQSSRYLVKRTGEKVFLECVQDMDHENMFWYRQDPGLGLRLIYFSYDVKMKEKGDIPEGYSVSREKKERFSLILESASTNQTSMYLCASSLPYNEQFFGPGTRLTVL.

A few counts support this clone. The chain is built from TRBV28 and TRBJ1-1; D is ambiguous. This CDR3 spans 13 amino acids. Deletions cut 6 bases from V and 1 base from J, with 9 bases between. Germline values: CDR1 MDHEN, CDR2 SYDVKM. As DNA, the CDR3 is TGTGCCAGCAGGCTCCCCCGGAACACTGAAGCTTTCTTT. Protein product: CASRLPRNTEAFF.

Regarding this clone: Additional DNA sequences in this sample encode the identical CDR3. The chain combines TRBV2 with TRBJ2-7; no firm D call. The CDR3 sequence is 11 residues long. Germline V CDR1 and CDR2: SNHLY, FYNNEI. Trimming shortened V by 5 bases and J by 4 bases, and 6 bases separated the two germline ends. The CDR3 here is CASSSTYEQYF. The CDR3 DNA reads TGTGCCAGCAGTTCGACTTACGAGCAGTACTTC.

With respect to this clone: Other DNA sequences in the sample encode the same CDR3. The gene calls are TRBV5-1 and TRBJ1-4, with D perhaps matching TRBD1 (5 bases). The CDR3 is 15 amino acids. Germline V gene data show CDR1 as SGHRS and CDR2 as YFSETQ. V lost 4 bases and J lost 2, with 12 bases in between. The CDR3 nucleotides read TGCGCCAGCAGCCTTGAAGGGGTTACTAATGAAAAACTGTTTTTT. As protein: CASSLEGVTNEKLFF.

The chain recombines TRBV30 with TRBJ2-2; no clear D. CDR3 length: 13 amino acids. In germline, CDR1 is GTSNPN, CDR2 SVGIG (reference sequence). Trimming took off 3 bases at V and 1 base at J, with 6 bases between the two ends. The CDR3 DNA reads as TGTGCCTGGAGAGCCCGGAACACCGGGGAGCTGTTTTTT. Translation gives CAWRARNTGELFF.

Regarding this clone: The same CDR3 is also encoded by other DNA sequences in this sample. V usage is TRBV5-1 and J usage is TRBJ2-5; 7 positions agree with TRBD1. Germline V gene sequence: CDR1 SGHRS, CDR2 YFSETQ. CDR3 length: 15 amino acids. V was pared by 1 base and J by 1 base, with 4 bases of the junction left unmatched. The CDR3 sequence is CASSLPSGGQETQYF. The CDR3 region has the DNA TGCGCCAGCAGCTTGCCTTCAGGGGGCCAAGAGACCCAGTACTTC. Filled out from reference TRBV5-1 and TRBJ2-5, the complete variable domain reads KAGVTQTPRYLIKTRGQQVTLSCSPISGHRSVSWYQQTPGQGLQFLFEYFSETQRNKGNFPGRFSGRQFSNSRSEMNVSTLELGDSALYLCASSLPSGGQETQYFGPGTRLLVL.

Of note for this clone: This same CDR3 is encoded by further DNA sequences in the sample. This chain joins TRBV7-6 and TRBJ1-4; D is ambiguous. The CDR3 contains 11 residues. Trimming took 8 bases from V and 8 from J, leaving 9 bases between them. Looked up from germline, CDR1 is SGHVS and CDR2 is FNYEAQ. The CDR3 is CASSPGEKLFF. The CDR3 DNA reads TGTGCCAGCTCCCCCGGAGAAAAACTGTTTTTT. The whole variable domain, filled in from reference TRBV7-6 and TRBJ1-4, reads GAGVSQSPRYKVTKRGQDVALRCDPISGHVSLYWYRQALGQGPEFLTYFNYEAQQDKSGLPNDRFSAERPEGSISTLTIQRTEQRDSAMYRCASSPGEKLFFGSGTQLSVL.

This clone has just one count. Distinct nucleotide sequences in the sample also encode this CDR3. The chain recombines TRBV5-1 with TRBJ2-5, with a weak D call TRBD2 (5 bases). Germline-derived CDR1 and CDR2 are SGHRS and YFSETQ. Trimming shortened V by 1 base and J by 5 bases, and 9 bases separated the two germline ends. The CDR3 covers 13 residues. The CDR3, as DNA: TGCGCCAGCAGCTTGAATAGAGGGGAGACCCAGTACTTC. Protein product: CASSLNRGETQYF.

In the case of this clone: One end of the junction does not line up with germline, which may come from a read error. This CDR3 is CSARGGALQHF. As DNA, the CDR3 is TGCAGTGCTAGAGGGGGAGCTCTCCAGCACTTC. The chain has TRBV20-1 and TRBJ2-7, with D maybe TRBD2 (5 bases). Germline CDR1 reads DFQATT; CDR2 reads SNEGSKA (reference sequence). The CDR3 runs to 11 residues.

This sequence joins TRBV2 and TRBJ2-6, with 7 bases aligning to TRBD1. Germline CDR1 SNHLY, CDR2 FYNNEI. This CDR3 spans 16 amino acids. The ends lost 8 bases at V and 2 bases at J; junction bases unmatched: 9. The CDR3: CASDRQGSTGANVLTF. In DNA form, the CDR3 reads TGTGCCAGCGATAGACAGGGTTCGACTGGGGCCAACGTCCTGACTTTC.

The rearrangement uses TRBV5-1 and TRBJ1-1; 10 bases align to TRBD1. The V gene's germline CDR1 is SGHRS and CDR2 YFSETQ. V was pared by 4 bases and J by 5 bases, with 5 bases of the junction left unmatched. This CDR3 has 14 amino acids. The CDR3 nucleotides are TGCGCCAGCAGCGTCGACAGGGGGCGGACTGAAGCTTTCTTT. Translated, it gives CASSVDRGRTEAFF. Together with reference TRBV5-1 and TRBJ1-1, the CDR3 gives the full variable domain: KAGVTQTPRYLIKTRGQQVTLSCSPISGHRSVSWYQQTPGQGLQFLFEYFSETQRNKGNFPGRFSGRQFSNSRSEMNVSTLELGDSALYLCASSVDRGRTEAFFGQGTRLTVV.

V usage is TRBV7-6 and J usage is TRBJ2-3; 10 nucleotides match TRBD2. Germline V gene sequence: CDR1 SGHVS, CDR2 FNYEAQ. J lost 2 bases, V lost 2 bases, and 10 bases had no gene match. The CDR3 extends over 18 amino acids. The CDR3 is CASSLRRLTSGLTDTQYF. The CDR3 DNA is TGTGCCAGCAGCTTACGACGGCTGACTAGCGGGCTCACAGATACGCAGTATTTT.

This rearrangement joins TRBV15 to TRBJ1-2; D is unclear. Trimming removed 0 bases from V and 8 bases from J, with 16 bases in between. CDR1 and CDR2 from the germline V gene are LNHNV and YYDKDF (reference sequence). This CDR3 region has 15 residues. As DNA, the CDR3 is TGTGCCACCAGCAGAGATCTATGGCAGGACGGGGGCTACACCTTC. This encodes CATSRDLWQDGGYTF.

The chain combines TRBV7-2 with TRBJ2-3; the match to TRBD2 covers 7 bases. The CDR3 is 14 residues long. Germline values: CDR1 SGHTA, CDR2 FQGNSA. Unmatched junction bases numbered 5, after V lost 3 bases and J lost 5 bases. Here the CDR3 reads CASSLLAERDTQYF. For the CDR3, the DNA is TGTGCCAGCAGCTTGCTAGCGGAGAGAGATACGCAGTATTTT.

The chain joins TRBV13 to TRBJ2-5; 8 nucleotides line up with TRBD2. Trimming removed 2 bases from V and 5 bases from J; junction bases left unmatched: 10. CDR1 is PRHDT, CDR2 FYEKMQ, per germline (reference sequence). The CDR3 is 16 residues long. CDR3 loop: CASSLSRGRSGETQYF. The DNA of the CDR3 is TGTGCCAGCAGCTTATCACGCGGGAGGTCGGGGGAGACCCAGTACTTC.

This CDR3 is CASSLEAPTDTQYF. The DNA for the CDR3 is TGTGCCAGCAGCTTGGAAGCCCCCACAGATACGCAGTATTTT. The chain employs TRBV5-4 and TRBJ2-3; D is unclear. The CDR3 length is 14 residues. The V end was cut by 0 bases, the J end by 2 bases, with 7 bases between. CDR1 and CDR2 (germline): SGHNT, YYREEE (reference sequence).

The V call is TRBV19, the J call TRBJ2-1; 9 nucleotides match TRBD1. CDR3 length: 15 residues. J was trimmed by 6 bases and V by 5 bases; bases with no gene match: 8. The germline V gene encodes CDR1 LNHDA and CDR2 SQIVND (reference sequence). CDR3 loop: CASSPRGTGINEQFF. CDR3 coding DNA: TGTGCCAGTAGTCCAAGGGGGACAGGGATCAATGAGCAGTTCTTC. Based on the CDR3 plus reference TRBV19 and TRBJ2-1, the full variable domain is DGGITQSPKYLFRKEGQNVTLSCEQNLNHDAMYWYRQDPGQGLRLIYYSQIVNDFQKGDIAEGYSVSREKKESFPLTVTSAQKNPTAFYLCASSPRGTGINEQFFGPGTRLTVL.

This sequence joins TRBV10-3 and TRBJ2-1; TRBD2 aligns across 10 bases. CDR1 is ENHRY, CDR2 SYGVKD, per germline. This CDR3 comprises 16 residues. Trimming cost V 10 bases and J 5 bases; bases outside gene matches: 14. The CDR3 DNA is TGTGCCACCTCCACCCTTGGACTAGCGGCTGACAATGAGCAGTTCTTC. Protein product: CATSTLGLAADNEQFF.